This T cell receptor beta chain was profiled in a study of T cells in Graves' hyperthyroidism and ophthalmopathy. What was amplified from RNA transcripts were TCR beta CDR3 regions. Initially, a first-round RT-PCR of the TCR CDR3 employed the HTBI primer set. TCRdb called the multiplex PCR reads again in MiXCR, with one record for every CDR3 protein. Among roughly 260,000 distinct CDR3 sequences, about 14% were seen once, and the ten largest hold more than 10%. CDR3 length: 14 amino acids. Germline loops: CDR1 MNHNS, CDR2 SASEGT. V lost 9 bases and J lost 9, with 21 bases in between. The receptor was derived from a woman in her 40s with Graves' hyperthyroidism that later progressed to Graves' ophthalmopathy. The V gene is TRBV6-1, the J gene TRBJ1-5; D remains ambiguous. The sample consisted of blood. CDR3 amino acids: CASKPITGNRPQHF. CDR3 nucleotides: TGTGCCAGTAAACCCATTACCGGGAATAGGCCCCAGCATTTT.